The T cell receptor beta chain described here comes from a study of blood T cell repertoires in COVID-19. There are 19 residues in the CDR3. The J segment lost 4 bases and the V segment lost 7 bases, leaving 16 bases of the junction unmatched. Germline CDR1 reads MDHEN; CDR2 reads SYDVKM. Measured with immunoSEQ multiplex PCR; TCRdb has only the in-frame clones, and not every one. The profile shows some 360,000 clones, about 90% of them singletons. The V call is TRBV28, the J call TRBJ2-4, with 13 positions matching TRBD2. This sequence was found in a woman aged 30 to 39 who had been exposed to COVID-19. The sequenced material came from PBMCs or T cells enriched from blood (not recorded which). The CDR3 region is CASKTGFGTSGIKKNIQYF. CDR3 in DNA: TGTGCCAGCAAAACAGGGTTCGGGACTAGCGGGATAAAGAAAAACATTCAGTACTTC.